This is a list of T cell receptor beta chains from one sample in a study of response to subunit inactivated influenza vaccine. TCRdb processed the RT-PCR reads anew with MiXCR; each CDR3 protein has one entry. The sample lists hundreds of thousands of distinct CDR3 sequences, less than 10% occurring once. The sequenced sample was PBMCs from blood, obtained around 25 months after vaccination. All receptors come from a man aged 50 to 69 who received an inactivated influenza vaccine. Each CDR3 is given with its conserved first and last residue. The order of the fields is clone size, D gene, CDR3 length, V gene, J gene, CDR3 DNA, CDR3 protein. The D gene is left open where the match is weak. Clone size is given for some rows only: seen once, a few or many times, or a class if the clone is expanded.

size: many; D: NA; length: 13; V: TRBV5-1; J: TRBJ1-1; DNA: TGCGCCAGCAGCTTAACCATGAACACTGAAGCTTTCTTT; CDR3: CASSLTMNTEAFF
size: few; D: NA; length: 15; V: TRBV3-1; J: TRBJ1-1; DNA: TGTGCCAGCAGCCAGCGACAGGCCAGGGCCACTGAAGCTTTCTTT; CDR3: CASSQRQARATEAFF
size: few; D: NA; length: 15; V: TRBV6-4; J: TRBJ2-3; DNA: TGTGCCAGCAGTGAATACGGGAGACTTACAGATACGCAGTATTTT; CDR3: CASSEYGRLTDTQYF
size: few; D: NA; length: 15; V: TRBV27; J: TRBJ2-5; DNA: TGTGCCAGCAGTTCGCGAGTTAGCCGACAAGAGACCCAGTACTTC; CDR3: CASSSRVSRQETQYF
size: NA; D: TRBD2; length: 16; V: TRBV14; J: TRBJ2-2; DNA: TGTGCCAGCAGCCTCAGCGGGAGACACTCGAGCGGGGAGCTGTTTTTT; CDR3: CASSLSGRHSSGELFF
size: few; D: NA; length: 13; V: TRBV7-2; J: TRBJ1-1; DNA: TGTGCCAGCACCCCGGACCGGGGCACTGAAGCTTTCTTT; CDR3: CASTPDRGTEAFF
size: many; D: NA; length: 12; V: TRBV10-3; J: TRBJ2-2; DNA: TGTGCCATCGGTGGGAACACCGGGGAGCTGTTTTTT; CDR3: CAIGGNTGELFF
size: few; D: NA; length: 15; V: TRBV7-2; J: TRBJ1-3; DNA: TGTGCCAGCAGCTTCTCCATGATCTCTGGAAACACCATATATTTT; CDR3: CASSFSMISGNTIYF
size: many; D: TRBD2; length: 17; V: TRBV10-3; J: TRBJ2-1; DNA: TGTGCCATCAGAGCTACCGGGACTAGCGGGGGGGGCAATGAGCAGTTCTTC; CDR3: CAIRATGTSGGGNEQFF
size: few; D: TRBD2; length: 14; V: TRBV10-3; J: TRBJ2-7; DNA: TGTGCCATCAGTGGGGCGGGAGTAGGCTACGAGCAGTACTTC; CDR3: CAISGAGVGYEQYF
size: few; D: NA; length: 19; V: TRBV28; J: TRBJ2-3; DNA: TGTGCCAGCAGTGCCCCGGACAGGCTCGGGTTGGGGGGGACAGATACGCAGTATTTT; CDR3: CASSAPDRLGLGGTDTQYF
size: NA; D: TRBD2; length: 15; V: TRBV28; J: TRBJ2-7; DNA: TGTGCCAGCAGTTTATTGACTAGCGGGGTCTACGAGCAGTACTTC; CDR3: CASSLLTSGVYEQYF
size: NA; D: NA; length: 15; V: TRBV7-3; J: TRBJ2-3; DNA: TGTGCCAGCAGCTTAAGGGGCAAGAGCACAGATACGCAGTATTTT; CDR3: CASSLRGKSTDTQYF
size: NA; D: NA; length: 14; V: TRBV2; J: TRBJ2-7; DNA: TGTGCCAGCAGTTTTTCCGGGAAGAACTACGAGCAGTACTTC; CDR3: CASSFSGKNYEQYF
size: many; D: TRBD2; length: 14; V: TRBV12-3/TRBV12-4; J: TRBJ2-5; DNA: TGTGCCAGCAGTGCTAGCGGCCCTCGGGAGACCCAGTACTTC; CDR3: CASSASGPRETQYF
size: few; D: NA; length: 16; V: TRBV6-2/TRBV6-3; J: TRBJ2-1; DNA: TGTGCCAGCAGTTCAGTTTGGCGAGGGTCCTACAATGAGCAGTTCTTC; CDR3: CASSSVWRGSYNEQFF
size: few; D: NA; length: 13; V: TRBV29-1; J: TRBJ1-2; DNA: TGCAGCGCTGACGTGTCAGAGCAATCCGGCTACACCTTC; CDR3: CSADVSEQSGYTF
size: NA; D: NA; length: 12; V: TRBV5-5; J: TRBJ2-7; DNA: TGTGCCAGCAGCTTGATTCACTACGAGCAGTACTTC; CDR3: CASSLIHYEQYF
size: NA; D: NA; length: 15; V: TRBV12-1; J: TRBJ2-7; DNA: TGTGCCAGCAGCCAAGAGGCAGGCCTACCCTACGAGCAGTACTTC; CDR3: CASSQEAGLPYEQYF
size: NA; D: TRBD2; length: 16; V: TRBV11-2; J: TRBJ2-1; DNA: TGTGCCAGCAGCTCAACGTGGACTAGCGGCTACAATGAGCAGTTCTTC; CDR3: CASSSTWTSGYNEQFF
size: many; D: NA; length: 14; V: TRBV7-2; J: TRBJ2-7; DNA: TGTGCCAGCAGCTTCGGGCGAAGCTCCTACGAGCAGTACTTC; CDR3: CASSFGRSSYEQYF
size: many; D: NA; length: 11; V: TRBV20-1; J: TRBJ2-7; DNA: TGCAGTGCTAGTAAGGAGCACGAGCAGTACTTC; CDR3: CSASKEHEQYF
size: few; D: TRBD1; length: 13; V: TRBV29-1; J: TRBJ2-5; DNA: TGCAGCGTCGGGGGACAGGGAACTGAGACCCAGTACTTC; CDR3: CSVGGQGTETQYF
size: once; D: TRBD2; length: 15; V: TRBV29-1; J: TRBJ2-2; DNA: TGCAGCGTTGAAGGCCAGCGGGAGCGCACCGGGGAGCTGTTTTTT; CDR3: CSVEGQRERTGELFF
size: many; D: TRBD2; length: 15; V: TRBV7-9; J: TRBJ2-1; DNA: TGTGCCAGCAGCTTAGAGGGATTAGCGGGATCAGGGCAGTTCTTC; CDR3: CASSLEGLAGSGQFF
size: many; D: NA; length: 14; V: TRBV20-1; J: TRBJ2-3; DNA: TGCAGTGCTAGAAGGAGGGGTAGCACAGATACGCAGTATTTT; CDR3: CSARRRGSTDTQYF
size: many; D: TRBD1; length: 16; V: TRBV4-1; J: TRBJ1-5; DNA: TGCGCCAGCAGCAAAAGCCGGGACAGGGGATCCCAGCCCCAGCATTTT; CDR3: CASSKSRDRGSQPQHF
size: few; D: NA; length: 14; V: TRBV7-9; J: TRBJ2-2; DNA: TGTGCCAGCAGCTTAGTAGGGGCGGCCGGGGAGCTGTTTTTT; CDR3: CASSLVGAAGELFF